These 22 T cell receptor beta chains share one sample of origin, sequenced in a study of T-cell memory formation after mild COVID-19. In TCRdb, the 5' RACE reads were re-called with MiXCR into one record per CDR3 protein. The sample holds some 130,000 distinct CDR3 sequences, about a sixth seen once. Sequencing was performed on PBMCs or a T cell subset sorted from them (not recorded which). Receptors originate from an adult woman who had mild COVID-19 (a few samples of this study predate the infection). Cell type and time point are not known.

This sequence joins TRBV12-3 or TRBV12-4 and TRBJ2-7; D may match TRBD1 or TRBD2 (5 bases each). The CDR3 is 15 residues long. Trimming pared 1 base from V and 5 bases from J, leaving 15 bases between. The CDR3 DNA is TGTGCCAGCAGTTTAGGTCTCGAGGGGACGAACGAGCAGTACTTC. Its translation is CASSLGLEGTNEQYF.

This clonotype was found a few times. The V call is TRBV15, the J call TRBJ2-7, with TRBD2 matching over 9 bases. The CDR3 spans 15 residues. J was trimmed by 7 bases and V by 0 bases; bases with no gene match: 7. Germline lookup yields CDR1 LNHNV and CDR2 YYDKDF (reference sequence). In nucleotides, the CDR3 is TGTGCCACCAGCAGAGAAGCGGGAGGCTACAGGGAGCAGTACTTC. This codes for CATSREAGGYREQYF.

This clonotype appeared a few times. The chain has TRBV5-1 and TRBJ2-3; D is undetermined. CDR1 and CDR2 from the germline V gene are SGHRS and YFSETQ. Deletions cut 0 bases from V and 4 bases from J, with 9 bases between. The CDR3 contains 14 residues. The CDR3 DNA reads TGCGCCAGCAGCTTGGCGCCGGGCCCAGATACGCAGTATTTT. Amino acid sequence: CASSLAPGPDTQYF.

This clonotype was seen only a few times. The chain combines TRBV5-1 with TRBJ2-1; 8 bases line up with TRBD2. Germline V CDR1 and CDR2: SGHRS, YFSETQ. The V and J ends lost 5 bases and 0 bases, in that order; junction bases with no gene match: 4. The CDR3 contains 15 residues. CDR3 loop: CASRILAVSYNEQFF. For the CDR3, the DNA is TGCGCCAGCAGAATACTAGCGGTCTCCTACAATGAGCAGTTCTTC.

This clonotype was observed once. The chain uses TRBV10-3 and TRBJ2-7; 7 bases align to TRBD1. This CDR3 spans 13 amino acids. Germline CDR1 is ENHRY and CDR2 is SYGVKD. J was trimmed by 7 bases and V by 5 bases; bases with no gene match: 8. The CDR3 coding sequence is TGTGCCATCAGTTGGACAGGAGGCCATGAGCAGTACTTC. Translating gives CAISWTGGHEQYF.

V and J are TRBV15 and TRBJ2-3; D uncertain. The CDR3 has 13 residues. Germline V gene lookup returns CDR1 LNHNV and CDR2 YYDKDF (reference sequence). V lost 0 bases and J 9 bases, leaving 10 bases between the germline ends. This CDR3 reads CATSREEISTQYF. The DNA for the CDR3 is TGTGCCACCAGCAGAGAGGAGATCAGCACGCAGTATTTT. Full variable domain (outside the CDR3, taken from reference TRBV15 and TRBJ2-3): DAMVIQNPRYQVTQFGKPVTLSCSQTLNHNVMYWYQQKSSQAPKLLFHYYDKDFNNEADTPDNFQSRRPNTSFCFLDIRSPGLGDTAMYLCATSREEISTQYFGPGTRLTVL.

This clonotype appeared a few times. The chain recombines TRBV5-5 with TRBJ2-1, with D perhaps being TRBD1 or TRBD2 (5 bases each). Germline CDR1 SGHKS, CDR2 YYEKEE (reference sequence). The CDR3 extends over 14 amino acids. Trimming took 0 bases from V and 9 from J, leaving 13 bases between them. In DNA form, the CDR3 reads TGTGCCAGCAGCTTGGAGTGGGGGAGCGGTGAGCAGTTCTTC. It is translated as CASSLEWGSGEQFF.

This clonotype has only a few counts. This chain uses TRBV12-3 or TRBV12-4 with TRBJ1-6, with 7 bases that match TRBD1. The ends lost 6 bases at V and 10 bases at J; junction bases unmatched: 9. CDR3 size: 14 residues. The CDR3 DNA is TGTGCCAGCAGGTACCGACAGGGACGCTCACCCCTCCACTTT. This sequence encodes CASRYRQGRSPLHF.

This clonotype was seen only a few times. The V and J genes are TRBV20-1 and TRBJ2-7; no clear D gene. This CDR3 has 12 residues. Germline V lookup: CDR1 DFQATT, CDR2 SNEGSKA (reference sequence). V gave up 6 bases and J gave up 0 bases, with 9 bases separating them. Here the CDR3 DNA reads TGCAGTGCCAACAGCGTCTCCTACGAGCAGTACTTC. Translating it yields CSANSVSYEQYF.

The chain combines TRBV7-9 with TRBJ2-7; possible D gene TRBD1, 6 bases. V was pared by 3 bases and J by 0 bases, with 12 bases between. The CDR3 length is 15 residues. Germline V lookup: CDR1 SEHNR, CDR2 FQNEAQ (reference sequence). The CDR3, as DNA: TGTGCCAGCAGCTTCAGGGGACCTTACTCCTACGAGCAGTACTTC. Translated, it gives CASSFRGPYSYEQYF.

The chain links TRBV12-3 or TRBV12-4 to TRBJ2-5, with TRBD1 as a possible D gene (5 bases). Trimming pared 2 bases from V and 4 bases from J, leaving 14 bases between. The CDR3 runs to 15 residues. The CDR3 DNA is TGTGCCAGCAGTTTACTGGCAGGGAAGGGAGAGACCCAGTACTTC. Translated, it gives CASSLLAGKGETQYF.

A few counts support this clonotype. The chain recombines TRBV29-1 with TRBJ2-2; the match to TRBD2 covers 9 bases. Germline trimming cut 3 bases from V and 4 bases from J; bases unmatched to any gene: 3. Germline V lookup: CDR1 SQVTM, CDR2 ANQGSEA. CDR3 size: 14 residues. CDR3 DNA: TGCAGCGTTGAGTTGCGGGGGGGCACCGGGGAGCTGTTTTTT. Encoded protein: CSVELRGGTGELFF.

This clonotype occurred a few times. J is TRBJ2-3 and V is TRBV20-1; D perhaps matches TRBD1 (6 bases). V lost 0 bases and J lost 6, with 13 bases in between. This CDR3 comprises 14 residues. Germline V CDR1 and CDR2: DFQATT, SNEGSKA (reference sequence). The CDR3 region has the DNA TGCAGTGCTAGAGAAGTCAGGGGTCCCGATACGCAGTATTTT. It encodes CSAREVRGPDTQYF.

In its sample, this clonotype was seen a few times. This sequence joins TRBV19 and TRBJ1-1, with 8 bases that match TRBD1. CDR1 is LNHDA, CDR2 SQIVND, per germline (reference sequence). The CDR3 has 15 residues. Losses at the gene ends were 5 bases for V and 1 base for J; bases not matched to a gene: 6. The CDR3 sequence: CASSARTGWNTEAFF. CDR3 sequence (DNA): TGTGCCAGTAGTGCCCGGACAGGGTGGAACACTGAAGCTTTCTTT.

This clonotype was observed a few times. This chain uses TRBV12-3 or TRBV12-4 with TRBJ2-1; 9 nucleotides agree with TRBD2. CDR3 length: 14 residues. Losses at the gene ends were 5 bases for V and 6 bases for J; bases not matched to a gene: 5. The CDR3 nucleotides are TGTGCCAGCAGTCCGGAGGGACTAGCCAATGAGCAGTTCTTC. Residues: CASSPEGLANEQFF.

V and J are TRBV5-1 and TRBJ2-3, with 10 bases matching TRBD2. The CDR3 has 16 amino acids. V was pared by 0 bases and J by 9 bases, with 10 bases of the junction left unmatched. The germline gives CDR1 SGHRS, CDR2 YFSETQ. The CDR3 region has the DNA TGCGCCAGCAGCTTGGCCCCGGCTAGCGGGGGAGAAACGCAGTATTTT. Its protein is CASSLAPASGGETQYF. The full variable domain, with the rest looked up from reference TRBV5-1 and TRBJ2-3, is KAGVTQTPRYLIKTRGQQVTLSCSPISGHRSVSWYQQTPGQGLQFLFEYFSETQRNKGNFPGRFSGRQFSNSRSEMNVSTLELGDSALYLCASSLAPASGGETQYFGPGTRLTVL.

This clonotype was observed a handful of times. This sequence joins TRBV7-3 and TRBJ2-1; D remains unclear. The V gene's germline CDR1 is SGHTA and CDR2 FQGTGA. The CDR3 has 14 residues. The V gene lost 1 base and the J gene lost 7 bases, with 11 bases spanning the gap. The CDR3, as DNA: TGTGCCAGCAGCTTAAGGGTCTCCCAAAATGAGCAGTTCTTC. Its protein is CASSLRVSQNEQFF.

The V call is TRBV5-5, the J call TRBJ2-1; D is perhaps TRBD1 or TRBD2 (5 bases each). V was trimmed by 2 bases and J by 2 bases, leaving 14 bases between them. The CDR3 sequence is 16 residues long. CDR1 and CDR2 (germline): SGHKS, YYEKEE (reference sequence). The CDR3 reads CASSFPRDHTYNEQFF. DNA of the CDR3: TGTGCCAGCAGCTTCCCCCGGGACCACACCTACAATGAGCAGTTCTTC.

J is TRBJ2-3 and V is TRBV9; 9 nucleotides line up with TRBD2. CDR1 and CDR2 (germline): SGDLS, YYNGEE. The CDR3 runs to 17 residues. The V gene end was trimmed by 5 bases and the J gene end by 5 bases; junction bases not matched to a gene: 15. The CDR3 DNA follows: TGTGCCAGCAGTCGAAGCCCGTGGCGGGAGGGAGAAGATACGCAGTATTTT. Protein sequence: CASSRSPWREGEDTQYF.

The rearrangement links TRBV12-5 to TRBJ2-7; 14 nucleotides align to TRBD2. The CDR3 is 18 amino acids. CDR1 LGHNT and CDR2 FRNRAP come from the germline V gene. V gave up 2 bases and J gave up 6 bases; unmatched junction bases: 12. This CDR3 reads CASGLSALPGLAGVEQYF. CDR3 bases: TGTGCTAGTGGTTTGTCCGCGCTGCCGGGACTAGCGGGAGTCGAGCAGTACTTC.

This clonotype showed up just a few times. V usage is TRBV5-1 and J usage is TRBJ2-7; a weak D match, TRBD1 (5 bases). The CDR3 is 13 amino acids. Germline V gene data show CDR1 as SGHRS and CDR2 as YFSETQ. V was trimmed by 5 bases and J by 2 bases, leaving 11 bases between them. CDR3 region: CASRPTGAYEQYF. CDR3 nucleotides: TGCGCCAGCAGACCTACAGGAGCCTACGAGCAGTACTTC.

There are a few counts of this clonotype. The chain has TRBV7-6 and TRBJ2-3, with D hard to call. The CDR3 covers 14 residues. V lost 3 bases to trimming and J lost 2 bases, with 9 bases between them. CDR1 and CDR2 from the germline V gene are SGHVS and FNYEAQ. The CDR3 DNA reads TGTGCCAGCAGCTTCGGAGTTTCCACAGATACGCAGTATTTT. Its translation: CASSFGVSTDTQYF.